This TCR beta chain was documented in a study of neurological immune-mediated disorders. This clonotype was picked up many times. Germline loops: CDR1 KGHDR, CDR2 SFDVKD. The length of the CDR3 is 13 residues. The V gene lost 6 bases and the J gene lost 0 bases, with 5 bases spanning the gap. In TCRdb, the 5' RACE reads were re-called with MiXCR into one record per CDR3 protein. The repertoire holds 130,000 or so distinct CDR3 sequences, roughly 3.2% seen once, with 1.3% in the top ten. The sequence came from a woman in her twenties or thirties with multiple sclerosis. Sequencing was done on a sample of PBMCs. The chain carries TRBV24-1 and TRBJ2-1; D not certain. CDR3 protein: CATSMGSYNEQFF. The CDR3 nucleotides read TGTGCCACCAGTATGGGCTCCTACAATGAGCAGTTCTTC.